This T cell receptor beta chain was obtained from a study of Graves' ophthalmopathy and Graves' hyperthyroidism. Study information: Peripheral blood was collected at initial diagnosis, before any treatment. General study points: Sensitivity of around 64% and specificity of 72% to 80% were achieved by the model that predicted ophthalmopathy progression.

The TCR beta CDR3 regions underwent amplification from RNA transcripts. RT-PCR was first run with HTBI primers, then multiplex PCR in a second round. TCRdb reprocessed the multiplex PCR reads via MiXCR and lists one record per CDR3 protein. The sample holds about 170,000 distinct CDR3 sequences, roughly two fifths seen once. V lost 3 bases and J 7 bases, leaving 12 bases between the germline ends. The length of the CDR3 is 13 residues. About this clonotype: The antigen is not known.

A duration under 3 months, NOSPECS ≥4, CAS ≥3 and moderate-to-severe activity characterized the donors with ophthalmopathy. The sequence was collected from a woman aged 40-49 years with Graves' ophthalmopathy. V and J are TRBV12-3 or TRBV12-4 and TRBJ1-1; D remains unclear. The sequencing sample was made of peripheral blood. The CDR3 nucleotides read TGTGCCAGCAGTTTGGCGGGAGCTTATGAAGCTTTCTTT. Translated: CASSLAGAYEAFF.